The clone carrying this TCR beta chain came up a few times. What it recognizes is unknown. A sample-barcoded 5' primer and a J-beta primer mix were used in a second PCR of about 7 to 11 cycles. MiXCR was run by TCRdb on the 5' RACE reads, yielding one entry per CDR3 protein. The sample shows some 710,000 distinct CDR3 sequences, 22% of them seen only once. This sample is drawn from a study of blood T cells in healthy people across ages. Study results and caveats: The recorded TCR beta diversity per million T cells decreased in a roughly linear manner with age.

V was pared by 6 bases and J by 3 bases, with 14 bases between. CDR3 length equals 15 residues. Germline lookup yields CDR1 KGHSH and CDR2 LQKENI. What was sequenced was blood. The chain couples TRBV18 to TRBJ1-4, with TRBD1 as a possible D gene (5 bases). This sequence originates from a man aged 65-85 years in good health. CDR3 region: CASSQEGAPNEKLFF. As DNA, the CDR3 is TGTGCCAGCTCCCAAGAAGGGGCCCCTAATGAAAAACTGTTTTTT.